Listed below are T cell receptor beta chains from one sample, sequenced in a study of CD8+CD57+ T cells in acquired aplastic anemia. MiXCR was run by TCRdb on the reads, yielding one entry per CDR3 protein. The sample consists of some 180,000 distinct CDR3 sequences, around 45% of them appearing once. The source material was sorted CD4+, CD8+, or CD8+CD57+ T cells (not recorded which) from PBMCs. These receptors were obtained from a human donor in good health. Both conserved end residues are part of each CDR3. Each record gives: CDR3 length, D gene, J gene, V gene, clone size, CDR3 protein, CDR3 DNA. The D gene is left open where the match is weak. The size field is filled for only some rows; it gives once, few, many or a size class.

length: 14
D: TRBD1
J: TRBJ1-5
V: TRBV20-1
size: NA
CDR3: CSAVGQPIIQPQHF
DNA: TGCAGTGCTGTGGGACAGCCCATCATTCAGCCCCAGCATTTT

length: 12
D: NA
J: TRBJ2-7
V: TRBV6-1
size: NA
CDR3: CASSRDAYEQYF
DNA: TGTGCCAGCTCCCGTGATGCCTACGAGCAGTACTTC

length: 14
D: TRBD2
J: TRBJ2-1
V: TRBV19
size: NA
CDR3: CASRRESSYNEQFF
DNA: TGTGCCAGTAGGCGGGAGAGCTCCTACAATGAGCAGTTCTTC

length: 17
D: TRBD1
J: TRBJ1-3
V: TRBV20-1
size: once
CDR3: CSARERDRAVSGNTIYF
DNA: TGCAGTGCTAGAGAACGGGACAGGGCGGTCTCTGGAAACACCATATATTTT

length: 14
D: TRBD2
J: TRBJ2-1
V: TRBV11-3
size: NA
CDR3: CASSTGTSQSSQFF
DNA: TGTGCCAGCAGCACCGGGACTAGCCAGAGCTCACAGTTCTTC

length: 16
D: TRBD1
J: TRBJ1-4
V: TRBV6-1
size: few
CDR3: CASRPETGQPGEKLFF
DNA: TGTGCCAGCAGACCCGAGACAGGGCAACCGGGGGAAAAACTGTTTTTT

length: 11
D: TRBD2
J: TRBJ2-1
V: TRBV20-1
size: NA
CDR3: CSARTSTEQFF
DNA: TGCAGTGCCCGGACTAGCACTGAGCAGTTCTTC

length: 17
D: TRBD2
J: TRBJ2-3
V: TRBV5-6
size: NA
CDR3: CASSNLSSGRRLDTQYF
DNA: TGTGCCAGCAGCAATCTATCTAGCGGGAGAAGGTTAGATACGCAGTATTTT

length: 14
D: TRBD1
J: TRBJ2-7
V: TRBV15
size: few
CDR3: CATSVTGVGYEQYF
DNA: TGTGCCACCAGCGTAACAGGGGTGGGGTACGAGCAGTACTTC

length: 13
D: TRBD1
J: TRBJ1-4
V: TRBV5-8
size: many
CDR3: CASSSQGVEKLFF
DNA: TGTGCCAGCAGCTCTCAGGGGGTCGAAAAACTGTTTTTT

length: 13
D: NA
J: TRBJ2-3
V: TRBV6-1
size: NA
CDR3: CASSDLVGRALYF
DNA: TGTGCCAGCAGTGATCTGGTCGGAAGGGCCTTGTATTTT

length: 12
D: NA
J: TRBJ2-3
V: TRBV5-6
size: many
CDR3: CASSLEFRLLYF
DNA: TGTGCCAGCAGCTTGGAGTTCAGGTTGCTGTATTTT

length: 15
D: NA
J: TRBJ2-5
V: TRBV20-1
size: many
CDR3: CASLVGAARGETQYF
DNA: TGCGCCTCCCTGGTAGGGGCGGCTCGGGGGGAGACCCAGTACTTC

length: 12
D: NA
J: TRBJ1-5
V: TRBV29-1
size: NA
CDR3: CSATTGTQPQHF
DNA: TGCAGCGCAACCACAGGGACTCAGCCCCAGCATTTT

length: 13
D: NA
J: TRBJ2-2
V: TRBV27
size: NA
CDR3: CASSLSATGELFF
DNA: TGTGCCAGCAGTTTATCGGCCACCGGGGAGCTGTTTTTT

length: 13
D: NA
J: TRBJ1-2
V: TRBV20-1
size: many
CDR3: CSASGGVGYGYTF
DNA: TGCAGTGCTAGCGGAGGGGTAGGATATGGCTACACCTTC

length: 15
D: NA
J: TRBJ1-2
V: TRBV19
size: many
CDR3: CASSMEGLSSYGYTF
DNA: TGTGCCAGTAGTATGGAAGGGTTAAGTAGCTATGGCTACACCTTC

length: 15
D: TRBD2
J: TRBJ2-1
V: TRBV5-1
size: NA
CDR3: CASSLDAGGPNEQFF
DNA: TGCGCCAGCAGCTTGGACGCGGGGGGGCCCAATGAGCAGTTCTTC

length: 16
D: NA
J: TRBJ2-5
V: TRBV6-5
size: NA
CDR3: CASSYFGSRDQETQYF
DNA: TGTGCCAGCAGTTACTTCGGTTCCCGGGATCAAGAGACCCAGTACTTC

length: 14
D: NA
J: TRBJ2-7
V: TRBV10-3
size: NA
CDR3: CAISPTVTSYEQYF
DNA: TGTGCCATCAGCCCGACAGTGACGTCCTACGAGCAGTACTTC

length: 12
D: NA
J: TRBJ1-6
V: TRBV3-1
size: NA
CDR3: CASTQGRSPLHF
DNA: TGTGCCAGCACCCAAGGGCGTTCACCCCTCCACTTT

length: 15
D: TRBD2
J: TRBJ2-1
V: TRBV7-3
size: many
CDR3: CASSLGLAGGAEQFF
DNA: TGTGCCAGCAGCCTAGGACTAGCGGGAGGGGCTGAGCAGTTCTTC

length: 15
D: NA
J: TRBJ2-7
V: TRBV5-6
size: many
CDR3: CASSFWGVYPNEQYF
DNA: TGTGCCAGCAGCTTTTGGGGCGTGTACCCCAACGAGCAGTACTTC

length: 13
D: NA
J: TRBJ2-7
V: TRBV20-1
size: few
CDR3: CSARDSRTPEQYF
DNA: TGCAGTGCTAGAGATTCCAGGACACCAGAGCAGTACTTC

length: 14
D: TRBD1
J: TRBJ2-7
V: TRBV10-1
size: NA
CDR3: CASSHQGETYEQYF
DNA: TGCGCCAGCAGCCACCAGGGGGAAACGTACGAGCAGTACTTC

length: 15
D: NA
J: TRBJ2-5
V: TRBV7-2
size: many
CDR3: CASSLVGTRRETQYF
DNA: TGTGCCAGCAGCTTAGTTGGGACCCGCAGGGAGACCCAGTACTTC

length: 14
D: NA
J: TRBJ2-2
V: TRBV19
size: many
CDR3: CASSRWGNTGELFF
DNA: TGTGCCAGTAGTAGGTGGGGGAACACCGGGGAGCTGTTTTTT

length: 14
D: NA
J: TRBJ2-7
V: TRBV5-1
size: NA
CDR3: CASSLSQALYEQYF
DNA: TGCGCCAGCAGCTTGAGTCAGGCGCTCTACGAGCAGTACTTC

length: 17
D: TRBD1
J: TRBJ2-4
V: TRBV5-1
size: many
CDR3: CASSMGTGSLAKNIQYF
DNA: TGCGCCAGCAGCATGGGGACAGGCTCGCTAGCCAAAAACATTCAGTACTTC

length: 15
D: NA
J: TRBJ1-1
V: TRBV28
size: few
CDR3: CASSFWSARSTEAFF
DNA: TGTGCCAGCAGTTTCTGGTCCGCCCGGTCCACTGAAGCTTTCTTT

length: 14
D: TRBD2
J: TRBJ2-2
V: TRBV10-3
size: NA
CDR3: CATQREGNTGELFF
DNA: TGTGCCACCCAGCGGGAGGGTAACACCGGGGAGCTGTTTTTT

length: 16
D: NA
J: TRBJ2-2
V: TRBV5-1
size: NA
CDR3: CASSWGRGVDTGELFF
DNA: TGCGCCAGCAGCTGGGGTCGGGGCGTGGACACCGGGGAGCTGTTTTTT

length: 13
D: NA
J: TRBJ2-3
V: TRBV19
size: many
CDR3: CASSVSRPDTQYF
DNA: TGTGCCAGTAGTGTGAGTCGGCCGGATACGCAGTATTTT

length: 14
D: NA
J: TRBJ1-2
V: TRBV2
size: NA
CDR3: CASSESGEGYGYTF
DNA: TGTGCCAGCAGTGAGAGCGGGGAGGGCTATGGCTACACCTTC

length: 12
D: NA
J: TRBJ1-1
V: TRBV29-1
size: NA
CDR3: CSVAYGHPEAFF
DNA: TGCAGCGTTGCTTACGGACACCCTGAAGCTTTCTTT

length: 14
D: NA
J: TRBJ1-1
V: TRBV10-1
size: NA
CDR3: CASSERVENTEAFF
DNA: TGCGCCAGCAGTGAAAGGGTTGAGAACACTGAAGCTTTCTTT

length: 17
D: TRBD2
J: TRBJ2-3
V: TRBV11-2
size: NA
CDR3: CASSFSSGGLITDTQYF
DNA: TGTGCCAGCAGCTTCTCTAGCGGGGGTTTAATCACAGATACGCAGTATTTT

length: 16
D: NA
J: TRBJ2-3
V: TRBV10-1
size: NA
CDR3: CASNTGGTEYTDTQYF
DNA: TGCGCCAGCAATACGGGGGGCACCGAGTACACAGATACGCAGTATTTT

length: 14
D: NA
J: TRBJ2-5
V: TRBV19
size: many
CDR3: CASNDPSRKETQYF
DNA: TGTGCCAGTAATGACCCTAGTAGGAAAGAGACCCAGTACTTC

length: 12
D: NA
J: TRBJ1-1
V: TRBV15
size: few
CDR3: CATSRDVASAFF
DNA: TGTGCCACCAGCAGAGATGTGGCGTCAGCTTTCTTT

length: 17
D: NA
J: TRBJ1-1
V: TRBV20-1
size: many
CDR3: CSARETLTTVLNTEAFF
DNA: TGCAGTGCTAGAGAGACCCTTACGACAGTTTTGAACACTGAAGCTTTCTTT

length: 13
D: NA
J: TRBJ2-7
V: TRBV20-1
size: NA
CDR3: CSASRRDPYEQYF
DNA: TGCAGTGCTAGTAGAAGGGATCCGTACGAGCAGTACTTC

length: 13
D: NA
J: TRBJ1-1
V: TRBV7-3
size: NA
CDR3: CASSLGFGTEAFF
DNA: TGTGCCAGCAGCTTAGGGTTCGGCACTGAAGCTTTCTTT

length: 15
D: NA
J: TRBJ1-4
V: TRBV20-1
size: many
CDR3: CSAREGGTPNEKLFF
DNA: TGCAGTGCTAGGGAGGGAGGGACACCGAATGAAAAACTGTTTTTT

length: 15
D: TRBD1
J: TRBJ1-2
V: TRBV5-1
size: many
CDR3: CASSLQTGGAYGYTF
DNA: TGCGCCAGCAGCTTACAGACAGGGGGCGCCTATGGCTACACCTTC

length: 15
D: NA
J: TRBJ2-1
V: TRBV10-3
size: NA
CDR3: CAIAEGGTTYNEQFF
DNA: TGTGCCATCGCGGAAGGCGGGACAACCTACAATGAGCAGTTCTTC

length: 11
D: NA
J: TRBJ1-1
V: TRBV5-1
size: many
CDR3: CASSLGNRAFF
DNA: TGCGCCAGCAGCTTGGGGAACCGAGCTTTCTTT

length: 15
D: TRBD1
J: TRBJ2-5
V: TRBV24-1
size: NA
CDR3: CATSEGTGEQETQYF
DNA: TGTGCCACCAGTGAGGGGACAGGGGAACAAGAGACCCAGTACTTC

length: 13
D: NA
J: TRBJ2-1
V: TRBV24-1
size: NA
CDR3: CATSEGYYNEQFF
DNA: TGTGCCACCAGTGAAGGTTACTACAATGAGCAGTTCTTC

length: 12
D: NA
J: TRBJ1-1
V: TRBV7-9
size: NA
CDR3: CASSPVGTEAFF
DNA: TGTGCCAGCAGCCCTGTCGGCACTGAAGCTTTCTTT

length: 13
D: TRBD2
J: TRBJ2-7
V: TRBV2
size: many
CDR3: CATSEGTSGRRYF
DNA: TGTGCCACCTCAGAAGGGACTAGCGGGAGACGGTACTTC

length: 16
D: TRBD2
J: TRBJ2-3
V: TRBV15
size: few
CDR3: CATSRDLGAGADTQYF
DNA: TGTGCCACCAGCAGAGATCTCGGAGCGGGGGCAGATACGCAGTATTTT

length: 10
D: NA
J: TRBJ2-7
V: TRBV20-1
size: many
CDR3: CSANHYEQYF
DNA: TGCAGTGCTAACCACTACGAGCAGTACTTC

length: 13
D: NA
J: TRBJ2-7
V: TRBV18
size: NA
CDR3: CASSPGAQWEQYF
DNA: TGTGCCAGCTCACCTGGGGCCCAGTGGGAGCAGTACTTC

length: 15
D: TRBD1
J: TRBJ1-1
V: TRBV18
size: NA
CDR3: CASSPLQGAGTEAFF
DNA: TGTGCCAGCTCACCCCTACAGGGGGCTGGGACTGAAGCTTTCTTT

length: 16
D: NA
J: TRBJ1-3
V: TRBV4-2
size: few
CDR3: CASSQETPPTGNTIYF
DNA: TGTGCCAGCAGCCAAGAAACCCCGCCCACTGGAAACACCATATATTTT

length: 12
D: TRBD1
J: TRBJ2-1
V: TRBV29-1
size: NA
CDR3: CSVTGGYNEQFF
DNA: TGCAGCGTGACAGGGGGGTACAATGAGCAGTTCTTC

length: 17
D: TRBD2
J: TRBJ2-7
V: TRBV6-1
size: many
CDR3: CASSRTTDRLAGGEQYF
DNA: TGTGCCAGCAGTCGAACTACTGACCGACTAGCGGGAGGCGAGCAGTACTTC

length: 13
D: NA
J: TRBJ1-6
V: TRBV5-1
size: NA
CDR3: CASRLGDGSPLHF
DNA: TGCGCGAGCCGGCTAGGGGACGGTTCACCCCTCCACTTT